These T cell receptor beta chains were read from a single sample in a study of OX40 agonist ivuxolimab in advanced cancers. Data came from immunoSEQ multiplex PCR; TCRdb stores just in-frame clones and leaves some out. The sample has 66,000 or so clones, roughly nine tenths seen once. Sequencing was performed on CD4+ or CD8+ T cells sorted from blood, taken in a trial of the OX40 agonist ivuxolimab. The receptors originated from an adult with an advanced solid tumor such as melanoma, head and neck, liver or kidney cancer. CDR3s include the opening cysteine and the closing phenylalanine or tryptophan. A D gene is named only where the DNA matches it firmly. Not every row has a clone size; where given, it reads once, few, many or a size class.

>16|TRBJ1-2|NA|TRBV7-9|NA
CASSLDPSLKKGGYTF
TGTGCCAGCAGCTTAGACCCCAGTCTGAAGAAAGGAGGCTACACCTTC
>16|TRBJ2-7|NA|TRBV5-5|NA
CASSLVSGPGVVEQYF
TGTGCCAGCAGCTTGGTTTCGGGCCCCGGAGTGGTCGAGCAGTACTTC
>14|TRBJ2-7|NA|TRBV5-4|TRBD2
CASLEAAGGHEQYF
TGTGCCAGCCTGGAGGCGGCGGGAGGGCACGAGCAGTACTTC
>16|TRBJ1-2|NA|TRBV15|NA
CATSRDRAGRDYGYTF
TGTGCCACCAGCAGAGATCGGGCAGGGAGGGACTATGGCTACACCTTC
>14|TRBJ2-5|NA|TRBV11-2|NA
CASSHLDAWETQYF
TGTGCCAGCAGCCACTTGGATGCTTGGGAGACCCAGTACTTC
>15|TRBJ2-1|NA|TRBV27|NA
CASSLGLPGDNEQFF
TGTGCCAGCAGTTTAGGACTACCTGGCGACAATGAGCAGTTCTTC
>14|TRBJ2-3|NA|TRBV5-1|TRBD2
CASSQGLSTDTQYF
TGCGCCAGCAGCCAGGGACTAAGCACAGATACGCAGTATTTT
>16|TRBJ2-2|NA|TRBV18|NA
CASSPPYSANTGELFF
TGTGCCAGCTCACCACCGTACAGTGCGAACACCGGGGAGCTGTTTTTT
>15|TRBJ1-1|once|TRBV28|TRBD1
CASSRRQGFGPEAFF
TGTGCCAGCAGTCGTCGACAGGGTTTCGGCCCTGAAGCTTTCTTT
>16|TRBJ2-1|NA|TRBV7-8|TRBD2
CASSQVAGAFTNEQFF
TGTGCCAGCAGCCAAGTAGCGGGAGCATTTACGAATGAGCAGTTCTTC
>13|TRBJ1-1|NA|TRBV10-3|NA
CAISVLEGTEAFF
TGTGCCATCAGTGTACTGGAGGGCACTGAAGCTTTCTTT
>14|TRBJ1-5|NA|TRBV30|TRBD1
CAWSGNRGWEPQHF
TGTGCCTGGAGTGGGAACAGGGGGTGGGAGCCCCAGCATTTT
>12|TRBJ1-1|few|TRBV30|TRBD1
CAWGQGLTEAFF
TGTGCCTGGGGACAGGGGCTCACTGAAGCTTTCTTT
>12|TRBJ1-2|NA|TRBV23-1|TRBD1
CANPTGDGGYTF
TGCGCCAACCCGACAGGGGATGGAGGCTACACCTTC
>15|TRBJ1-2|NA|TRBV4-3|NA
CASSQDRLGTYGYTF
TGCGCCAGCAGCCAAGATCGGTTAGGTACCTATGGCTACACCTTC
>15|TRBJ2-7|NA|TRBV7-4|NA
CASSLKGIFSYEQYF
TGTGCCAGCAGCTTAAAGGGAATTTTCTCCTACGAGCAGTACTTC
>15|TRBJ1-5|NA|TRBV11-2|TRBD1
CASSLEAGGHQPQHF
TGTGCCAGCAGCTTAGAGGCAGGGGGTCATCAGCCCCAGCATTTT
>13|TRBJ1-5|NA|TRBV6-5|NA
CASSYWVGQPQHF
TGTGCCAGCAGTTACTGGGTGGGTCAGCCCCAGCATTTT
>14|TRBJ1-2|NA|TRBV19|NA
CASSQGPMNYGYTF
TGTGCCAGTAGTCAGGGACCGATGAACTATGGCTACACCTTC
>13|TRBJ2-5|NA|TRBV30|NA
CAWSVGLQETQYF
TGTGCCTGGAGTGTGGGCCTACAAGAGACCCAGTACTTC
>12|TRBJ2-1|NA|TRBV19|NA
CASSISQGEQFF
TGTGCCAGTAGTATATCTCAGGGTGAGCAGTTCTTC
>15|TRBJ2-5|NA|TRBV10-2|NA
CASSGAVTSGETQYF
TGCGCCAGCAGTGGTGCGGTGACAAGCGGAGAGACCCAGTACTTC
>16|TRBJ2-5|NA|TRBV28|TRBD2
CASSAGLAGARETQYF
TGTGCCAGCAGTGCCGGACTAGCGGGAGCGAGAGAGACCCAGTACTTC
>16|TRBJ1-3|NA|TRBV18|NA
CASSPPGAVAGNTIYF
TGTGCCAGCTCACCCCCGGGGGCGGTAGCTGGAAACACCATATATTTT
>13|TRBJ2-7|NA|TRBV28|NA
CATLLGNSYEQYF
TGTGCCACCCTCTTGGGTAACTCCTACGAGCAGTACTTC
>21|TRBJ2-4|once|TRBV18|TRBD1
CASSPLTPGQGRYRAKNIQYF
TGTGCCAGCTCACCTCTGACCCCGGGACAGGGGAGGTATAGGGCCAAAAACATTCAGTACTTC
>15|TRBJ1-5|NA|TRBV5-5|NA
CASRPSPESNQPQHF
TGTGCCAGCAGACCCTCGCCAGAAAGCAATCAGCCCCAGCATTTT
>14|TRBJ2-5|NA|TRBV5-4|NA
CASSLAGSQETQYF
TGTGCCAGCAGCTTGGCCGGGTCCCAAGAGACCCAGTACTTC